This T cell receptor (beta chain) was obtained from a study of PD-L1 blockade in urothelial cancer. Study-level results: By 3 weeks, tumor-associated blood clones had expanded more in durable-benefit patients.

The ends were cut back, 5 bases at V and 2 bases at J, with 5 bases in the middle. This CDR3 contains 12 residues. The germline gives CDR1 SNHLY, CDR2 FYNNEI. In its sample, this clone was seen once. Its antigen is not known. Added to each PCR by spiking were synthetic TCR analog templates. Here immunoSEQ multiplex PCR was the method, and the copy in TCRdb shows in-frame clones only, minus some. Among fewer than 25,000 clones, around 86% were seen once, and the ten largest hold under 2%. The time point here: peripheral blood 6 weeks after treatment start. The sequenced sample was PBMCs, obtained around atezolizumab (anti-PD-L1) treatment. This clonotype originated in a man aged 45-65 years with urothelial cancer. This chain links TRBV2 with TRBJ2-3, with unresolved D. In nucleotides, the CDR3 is TGTGCCAGCAGTCCACACACAGATACGCAGTATTTT. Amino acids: CASSPHTDTQYF.